This entry lists 8 T cell receptor beta chains sequenced from one sample in a study of T cells in Graves' hyperthyroidism and ophthalmopathy. Amplified TCR beta CDR3 regions came from RNA transcripts. Using the HTBI primer set, a first-round RT-PCR was run on the TCR CDR3. One entry per CDR3 protein results from TCRdb running MiXCR on the multiplex PCR reads. The table includes 390,000 or so distinct CDR3 sequences, roughly 14% detected once. Sequenced: blood. Receptors were obtained from a man between 18 and 35 years old with Graves' ophthalmopathy.

This clonotype was found many times. The CDR3 loop reads CASSFSGLAGVYNEQFF. CDR3 bases: TGTGCCAGCAGTTTTAGCGGACTAGCGGGGGTATACAATGAGCAGTTCTTC. The rearrangement joins TRBV12-3 or TRBV12-4 to TRBJ2-1; TRBD2 matches 13 bases. Unmatched junction bases numbered 6, after V lost 3 bases and J lost 4 bases. The CDR3 consists of 17 residues.

The J gene is TRBJ1-1, the V gene TRBV19, with 7 bases fitting TRBD1. Germline CDR1 LNHDA, CDR2 SQIVND (reference sequence). V lost 0 bases, J lost 5 bases, and 3 bases stayed unmatched. This CDR3 spans 14 amino acids. CDR3 nucleotides: TGTGCCAGTAGTATAGATGTCAGGGGGACTGAAGCTTTCTTT. Its protein product is CASSIDVRGTEAFF.

This rearrangement joins TRBV15 to TRBJ1-2; TRBD1 matches at 7 bases. The CDR3 loop spans 14 amino acids. The germline CDR1 and CDR2 sequences are LNHNV and YYDKDF (reference sequence). After removal of 3 bases from V and 4 bases from J, the junction contained 5 bases not matched to a gene. CDR3 nucleotide sequence: TGTGCCACCAGCAGCGGACAGGCCCTCTATGGCTACACCTTC. Protein sequence: CATSSGQALYGYTF.

The sample holds a few counts of this clonotype. In DNA form, the CDR3 reads TGTGCCAGTAGTTTCCCTGGGGACCCAAGGGAAAAACTGTTTTTT. It is translated as CASSFPGDPREKLFF. The genes are TRBV19 and TRBJ1-4, with a possible D match to TRBD1 (5 bases). This CDR3 is built from 15 residues. Deletions cut 5 bases from V and 8 bases from J, with 18 bases between. Germline V CDR1 and CDR2: LNHDA, SQIVND (reference sequence). The variable domain in full, with the rest retrieved from reference TRBV19 and TRBJ1-4, is DGGITQSPKYLFRKEGQNVTLSCEQNLNHDAMYWYRQDPGQGLRLIYYSQIVNDFQKGDIAEGYSVSREKKESFPLTVTSAQKNPTAFYLCASSFPGDPREKLFFGSGTQLSVL.

Ten or more counts support this clonotype. The chain carries TRBV5-4 and TRBJ2-3, with D tentatively TRBD1 or TRBD2 (5 bases each). The germline V gene has CDR1 SGHNT and CDR2 YYREEE (reference sequence). V was cut by 5 bases and J by 2 bases, with 15 bases left in between. The length of the CDR3 is 15 residues. The CDR3 sequence: CASRPGTELTDTQYF. The CDR3 DNA reads as TGTGCCAGCAGACCCGGGACGGAACTCACAGATACGCAGTATTTT.

V and J are TRBV19 and TRBJ1-2; TRBD1 matches 12 bases. CDR1 and CDR2 from the germline V gene are LNHDA and SQIVND (reference sequence). The CDR3 runs to 14 residues. V lost 5 bases to trimming and J lost 8 bases; unmatched junction nucleotides: 6. DNA of the CDR3: TGTGCCAGTAGTCCCGGGACAGGGGGCCAAGGCTACACCTTC. The encoded protein is CASSPGTGGQGYTF. Using reference TRBV19 and TRBJ1-2 for the parts outside the CDR3, the full variable domain is DGGITQSPKYLFRKEGQNVTLSCEQNLNHDAMYWYRQDPGQGLRLIYYSQIVNDFQKGDIAEGYSVSREKKESFPLTVTSAQKNPTAFYLCASSPGTGGQGYTFGSGTRLTVV.

This clonotype was counted many times. The chain combines TRBV6-1 with TRBJ1-4, with 7 positions matching TRBD1. Germline V gene sequence: CDR1 MNHNS, CDR2 SASEGT. The CDR3 runs 14 residues. The V segment lost 6 bases and the J segment 10 bases; nucleotides outside the gene matches: 11. The CDR3 DNA is TGTGCCAGCAGCACCGGGACAGATAGCGCAAAACTGTTTTTT. It is translated as CASSTGTDSAKLFF.

This clonotype was seen ten or more times. The CDR3 loop is CASSLLGGRTDTQYF. CDR3 DNA sequence: TGCGCCAGCAGCTTGCTGGGGGGCCGCACAGATACGCAGTATTTT. This rearrangement joins TRBV5-1 to TRBJ2-3; TRBD1 or TRBD2 may be the D gene (6 bases each). The V end lost 1 base, the J end lost 1 base, and 10 bases lay between the germline ends. The CDR3 spans 15 residues. CDR1 SGHRS and CDR2 YFSETQ come from the germline V gene.